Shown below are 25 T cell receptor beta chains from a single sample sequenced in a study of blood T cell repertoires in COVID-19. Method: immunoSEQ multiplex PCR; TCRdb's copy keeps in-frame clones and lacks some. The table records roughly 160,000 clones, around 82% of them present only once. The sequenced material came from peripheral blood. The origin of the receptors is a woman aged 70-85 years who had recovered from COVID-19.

CDR3 sequence (DNA): TGTGCCAGCAGCCCGGCCGGGACAGGGTGGGAAAAACTGTTTTTT. Amino acid sequence: CASSPAGTGWEKLFF. This chain joins TRBV28 and TRBJ1-4; TRBD1 matches at 9 bases. Trimming removed 6 bases from V and 8 bases from J; junction bases left unmatched: 10. The CDR3 has 15 amino acids. Germline V lookup: CDR1 MDHEN, CDR2 SYDVKM. Using reference TRBV28 and TRBJ1-4 for the parts outside the CDR3, the full variable domain is DVKVTQSSRYLVKRTGEKVFLECVQDMDHENMFWYRQDPGLGLRLIYFSYDVKMKEKGDIPEGYSVSREKKERFSLILESASTNQTSMYLCASSPAGTGWEKLFFGSGTQLSVL.

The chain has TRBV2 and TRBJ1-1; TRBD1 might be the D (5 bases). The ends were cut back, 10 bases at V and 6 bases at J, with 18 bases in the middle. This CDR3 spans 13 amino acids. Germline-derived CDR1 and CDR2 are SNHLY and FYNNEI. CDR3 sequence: CATSQARVAEAFF. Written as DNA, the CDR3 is TGTGCCACCTCACAGGCTCGGGTTGCTGAAGCTTTCTTT.

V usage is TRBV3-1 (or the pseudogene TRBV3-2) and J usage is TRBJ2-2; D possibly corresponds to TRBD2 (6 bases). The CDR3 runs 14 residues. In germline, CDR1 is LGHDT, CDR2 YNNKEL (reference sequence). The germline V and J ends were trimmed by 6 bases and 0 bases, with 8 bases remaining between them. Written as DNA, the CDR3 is TGTGCCAGCAGGGAGGGACCGAACACCGGGGAGCTGTTTTTT. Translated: CASREGPNTGELFF.

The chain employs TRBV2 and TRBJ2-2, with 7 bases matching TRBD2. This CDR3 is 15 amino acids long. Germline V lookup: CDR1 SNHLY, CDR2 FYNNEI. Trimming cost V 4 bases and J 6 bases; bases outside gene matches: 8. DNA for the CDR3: TGTGCCAGCAGTGGGGGGGGAACCGTCCCCGGGGAGCTGTTTTTT. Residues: CASSGGGTVPGELFF. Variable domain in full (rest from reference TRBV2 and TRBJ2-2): EPEVTQTPSHQVTQMGQEVILRCVPISNHLYFYWYRQILGQKVEFLVSFYNNEISEKSEIFDDQFSVERPDGSNFTLKIRSTKLEDSAMYFCASSGGGTVPGELFFGEGSRLTVL.

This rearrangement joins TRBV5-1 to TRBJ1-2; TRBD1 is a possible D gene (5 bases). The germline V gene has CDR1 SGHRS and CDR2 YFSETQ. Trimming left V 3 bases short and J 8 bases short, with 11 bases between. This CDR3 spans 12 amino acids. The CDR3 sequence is CASSWGGEGYTF. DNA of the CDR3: TGCGCCAGCAGCTGGGGGGGTGAAGGCTACACCTTC.

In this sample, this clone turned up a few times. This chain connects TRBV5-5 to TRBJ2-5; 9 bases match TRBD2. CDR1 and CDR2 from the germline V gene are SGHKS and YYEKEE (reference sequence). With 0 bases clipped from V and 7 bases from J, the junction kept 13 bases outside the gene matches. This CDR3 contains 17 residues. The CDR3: CASSLGASGAPRATQYF. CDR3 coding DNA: TGTGCCAGCAGCTTGGGGGCTAGCGGGGCCCCTCGGGCGACCCAGTACTTC.

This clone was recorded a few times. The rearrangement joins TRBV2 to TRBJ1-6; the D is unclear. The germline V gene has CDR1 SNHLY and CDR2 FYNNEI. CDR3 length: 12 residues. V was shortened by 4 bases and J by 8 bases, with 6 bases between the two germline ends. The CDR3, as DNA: TGTGCCAGCAGTGCTAGTTATTCACCCCTCCACTTT. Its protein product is CASSASYSPLHF.

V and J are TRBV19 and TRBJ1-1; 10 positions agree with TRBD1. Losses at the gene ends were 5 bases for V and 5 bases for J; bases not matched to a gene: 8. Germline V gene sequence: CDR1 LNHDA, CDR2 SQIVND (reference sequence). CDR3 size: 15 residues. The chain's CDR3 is CASSPRGTGVTEAFF. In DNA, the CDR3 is TGTGCCAGTAGTCCCAGGGGGACAGGGGTAACTGAAGCTTTCTTT.

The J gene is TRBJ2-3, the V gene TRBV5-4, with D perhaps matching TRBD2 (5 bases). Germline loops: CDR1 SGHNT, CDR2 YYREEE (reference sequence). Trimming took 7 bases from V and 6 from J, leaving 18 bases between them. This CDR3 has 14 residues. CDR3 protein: CASGGGRQRDTQYF. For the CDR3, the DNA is TGTGCCAGCGGCGGCGGCAGGCAGCGGGATACGCAGTATTTT.

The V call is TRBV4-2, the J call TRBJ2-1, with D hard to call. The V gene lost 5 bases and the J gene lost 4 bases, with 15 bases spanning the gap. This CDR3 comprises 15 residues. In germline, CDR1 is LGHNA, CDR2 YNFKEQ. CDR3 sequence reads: CASSSEATTYNEQFF. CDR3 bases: TGTGCCAGCAGCTCCGAGGCTACCACTTACAATGAGCAGTTCTTC.

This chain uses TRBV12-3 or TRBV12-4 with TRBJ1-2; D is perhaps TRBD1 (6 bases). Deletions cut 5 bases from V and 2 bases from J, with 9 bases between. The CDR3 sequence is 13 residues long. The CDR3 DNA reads TGTGCCAGCAGTCGACAGGAGAACTATGGCTACACCTTC. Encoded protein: CASSRQENYGYTF.

CDR3 sequence: CASSLAPSSDPSYNEQFF. The CDR3 DNA reads TGCGCCAGCAGCTTGGCCCCCTCTAGCGACCCCTCCTACAATGAGCAGTTCTTC. The chain joins TRBV5-1 to TRBJ2-1, with D tentatively TRBD2 (6 bases). V lost 0 bases and J lost 0, with 16 bases in between. The CDR3 length is 18 residues. CDR1 and CDR2 (germline): SGHRS, YFSETQ.

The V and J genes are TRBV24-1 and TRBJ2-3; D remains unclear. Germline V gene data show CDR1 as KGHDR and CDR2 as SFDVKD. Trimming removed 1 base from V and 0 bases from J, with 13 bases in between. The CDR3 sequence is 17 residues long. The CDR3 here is CATSDFLGDLSTDTQYF. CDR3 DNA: TGTGCCACCAGTGATTTTTTGGGCGACCTAAGCACAGATACGCAGTATTTT.

CDR3 loop: CASSAGPAGETQYF. The CDR3 DNA follows: TGTGCCAGCAGCGCCGGACCAGCGGGGGAGACCCAGTACTTC. The rearrangement joins TRBV9 to TRBJ2-5; 7 nucleotides align to TRBD2. The CDR3 is made up of 14 amino acids. Germline lookup yields CDR1 SGDLS and CDR2 YYNGEE. After removal of 3 bases from V and 5 bases from J, the junction contained 7 bases not matched to a gene. Variable domain in full (rest from reference TRBV9 and TRBJ2-5): DSGVTQTPKHLITATGQRVTLRCSPRSGDLSVYWYQQSLDQGLQFLIQYYNGEERAKGNILERFSAQQFPDLHSELNLSSLELGDSALYFCASSAGPAGETQYFGPGTRLLVL.

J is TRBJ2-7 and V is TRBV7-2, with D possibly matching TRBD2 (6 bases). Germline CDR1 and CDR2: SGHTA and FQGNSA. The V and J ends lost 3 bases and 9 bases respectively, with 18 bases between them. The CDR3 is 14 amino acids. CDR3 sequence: CASSLGGAPGVQYF. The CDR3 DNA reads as TGTGCCAGCAGCTTGGGCGGGGCCCCGGGGGTGCAGTACTTC.

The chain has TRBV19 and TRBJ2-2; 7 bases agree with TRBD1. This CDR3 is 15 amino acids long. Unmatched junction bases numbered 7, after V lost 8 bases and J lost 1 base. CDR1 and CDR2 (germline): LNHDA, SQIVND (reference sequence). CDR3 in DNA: TGTGCCAGTCTCGACAGGGCCAGGAACACCGGGGAGCTGTTTTTT. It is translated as CASLDRARNTGELFF. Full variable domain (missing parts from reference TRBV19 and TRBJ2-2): DGGITQSPKYLFRKEGQNVTLSCEQNLNHDAMYWYRQDPGQGLRLIYYSQIVNDFQKGDIAEGYSVSREKKESFPLTVTSAQKNPTAFYLCASLDRARNTGELFFGEGSRLTVL.

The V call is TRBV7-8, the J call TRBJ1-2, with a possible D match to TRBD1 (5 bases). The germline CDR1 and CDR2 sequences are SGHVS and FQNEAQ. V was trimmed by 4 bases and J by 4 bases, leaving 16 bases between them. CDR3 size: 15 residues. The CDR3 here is CASSSQGSAIYGYTF. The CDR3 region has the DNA TGTGCCAGCAGCTCCCAGGGCTCAGCGATCTATGGCTACACCTTC.

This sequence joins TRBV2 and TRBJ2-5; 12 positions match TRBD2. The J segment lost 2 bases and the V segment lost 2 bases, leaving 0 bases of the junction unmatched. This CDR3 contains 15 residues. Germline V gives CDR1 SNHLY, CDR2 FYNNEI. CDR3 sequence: CASSELAGGQETQYF. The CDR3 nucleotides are TGTGCCAGCAGTGAACTAGCGGGGGGGCAAGAGACCCAGTACTTC.

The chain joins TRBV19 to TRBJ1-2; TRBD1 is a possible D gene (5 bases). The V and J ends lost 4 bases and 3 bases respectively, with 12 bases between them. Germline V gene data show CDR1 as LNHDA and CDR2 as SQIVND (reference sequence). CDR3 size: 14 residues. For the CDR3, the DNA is TGTGCCAGTAGTACACGGCGGGGCGACTATGGCTACACCTTC. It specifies CASSTRRGDYGYTF.

CDR3 loop: CASSPPPTGYQPQHF. The CDR3 DNA reads TGTGCCAGCAGTCCCCCCCCGACAGGGTATCAGCCCCAGCATTTT. The chain couples TRBV28 to TRBJ1-5; 7 nucleotides line up with TRBD1. V lost 5 bases, J lost 5 bases, and 9 bases stayed unmatched. CDR3 length: 15 residues. Germline CDR1 reads MDHEN; CDR2 reads SYDVKM.

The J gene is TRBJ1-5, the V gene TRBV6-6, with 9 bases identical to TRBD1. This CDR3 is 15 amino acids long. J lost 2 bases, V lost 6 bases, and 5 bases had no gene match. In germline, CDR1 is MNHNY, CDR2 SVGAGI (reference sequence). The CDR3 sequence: CASRPRDRGNQPQHF. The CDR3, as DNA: TGTGCCAGCAGACCCCGGGACAGGGGCAATCAGCCCCAGCATTTT.

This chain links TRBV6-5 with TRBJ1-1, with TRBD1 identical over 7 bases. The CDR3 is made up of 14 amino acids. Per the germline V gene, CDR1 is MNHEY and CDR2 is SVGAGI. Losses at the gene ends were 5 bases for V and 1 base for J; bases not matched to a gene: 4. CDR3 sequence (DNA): TGTGCCAGCAGTCGGGGGACAGAGAACACTGAAGCTTTCTTT. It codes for CASSRGTENTEAFF.

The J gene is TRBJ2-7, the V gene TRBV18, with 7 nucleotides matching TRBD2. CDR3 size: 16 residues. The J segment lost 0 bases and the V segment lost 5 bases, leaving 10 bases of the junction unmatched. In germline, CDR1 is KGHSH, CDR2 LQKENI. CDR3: CASSRNRAGSSYEQYF. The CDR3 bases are TGTGCCAGCTCAAGGAACCGAGCGGGGAGCTCCTACGAGCAGTACTTC.

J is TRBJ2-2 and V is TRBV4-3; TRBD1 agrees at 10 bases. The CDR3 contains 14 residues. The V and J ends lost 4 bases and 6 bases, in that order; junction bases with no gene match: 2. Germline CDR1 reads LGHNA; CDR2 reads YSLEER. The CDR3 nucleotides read TGCGCCAGCAGCCGACAGGGGGCAGCCGGGGAGCTGTTTTTT. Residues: CASSRQGAAGELFF.

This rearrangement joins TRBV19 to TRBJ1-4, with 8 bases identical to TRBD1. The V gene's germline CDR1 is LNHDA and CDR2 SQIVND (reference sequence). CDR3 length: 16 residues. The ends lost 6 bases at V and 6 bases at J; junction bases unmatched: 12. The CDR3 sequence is CASSPRGQALYEKLFF. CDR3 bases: TGTGCCAGTAGCCCCCGGGGACAGGCCCTCTATGAAAAACTGTTTTTT.